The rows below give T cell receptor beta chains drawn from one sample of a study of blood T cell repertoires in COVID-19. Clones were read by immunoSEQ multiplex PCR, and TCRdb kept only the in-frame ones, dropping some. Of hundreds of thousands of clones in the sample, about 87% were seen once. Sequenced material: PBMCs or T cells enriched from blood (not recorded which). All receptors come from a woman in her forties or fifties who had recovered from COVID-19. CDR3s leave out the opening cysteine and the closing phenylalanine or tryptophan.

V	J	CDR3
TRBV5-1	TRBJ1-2	ASSLRTGVANYGYT
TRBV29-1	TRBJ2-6	SVRVGLSGANVLT
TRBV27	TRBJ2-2	ASRSGTINTGELF
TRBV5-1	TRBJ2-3	ASSLQGTDTQY
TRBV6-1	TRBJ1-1	ASSEANTEAF
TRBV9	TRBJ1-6	ASSVDGNSNSPLH
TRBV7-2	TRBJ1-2	ASSLAGQGMGGYT
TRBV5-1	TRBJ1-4	ASSLGGTVNEKLF
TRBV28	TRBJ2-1	ASRGTMSSYNEQF
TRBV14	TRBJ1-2	ASSLNTGGYGYT
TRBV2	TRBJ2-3	ASSEGWIGDTDTQY
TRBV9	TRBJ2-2	ASSVSDLRGAGELF
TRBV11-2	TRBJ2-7	ASSAISYEQY
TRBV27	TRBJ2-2	ASRFILAGKTGELF
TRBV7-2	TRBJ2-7	ASSPSREREQY
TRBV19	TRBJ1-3	ASSIGEGGNTIY
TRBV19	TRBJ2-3	ASSDGADTQY
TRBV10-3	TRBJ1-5	AISESILVQGFGQPQH
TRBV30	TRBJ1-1	AWSVNSWNTEAF
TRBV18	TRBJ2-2	ASSFGTSGTTGELF
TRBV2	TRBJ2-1	ASSGRFSYSASGSHEQF
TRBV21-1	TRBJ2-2	ASKISGPLLPRVGVHTGELF
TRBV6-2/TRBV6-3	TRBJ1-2	ASSYSLNYGYT
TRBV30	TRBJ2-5	AWSQAGMETQY
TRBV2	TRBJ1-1	ASSEREGDTEAF
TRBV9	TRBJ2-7	ASSWGGDRDEQY
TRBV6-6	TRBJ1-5	ASRGQVGQPQH
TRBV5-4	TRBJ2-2	ASSLYRGSGTGELF
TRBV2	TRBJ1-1	ASSDRSMNTEAF
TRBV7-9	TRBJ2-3	ASTRIGESDTQY
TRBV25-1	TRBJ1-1	ASSSWMTGETEAF